The 8 T cell receptor beta chains reported below all come from one sample, sequenced in a study of CD4+ T cells in melanoma. The protocol was immunoSEQ multiplex PCR, while the TCRdb copy is restricted to in-frame clones and leaves out a portion. The sample shows 7,200 or so clones, around two thirds of them seen only once. The sample consisted of cells from a culture (not recorded whether cultured in vitro). Receptors originate from a human donor with melanoma.

In its sample, this clone is large. This chain uses TRBV6-5 with TRBJ2-7, with 8 bases identical to TRBD1. J lost 4 bases, V lost 2 bases, and 4 bases had no gene match. The germline CDR1 and CDR2 sequences are MNHEY and SVGAGI. This CDR3 has 14 amino acids. The CDR3 DNA follows: TGTGCCAGCAGTTACGGGACAGGAAAGTACGAGCAGTACTTC. Amino acid sequence: CASSYGTGKYEQYF.

This clone was observed a few times. The J gene is TRBJ1-2, the V gene TRBV2, with 8 bases lining up with TRBD1. The germline gives CDR1 SNHLY, CDR2 FYNNEI. The V segment lost 6 bases and the J segment 3 bases; nucleotides outside the gene matches: 6. The CDR3 is made up of 14 amino acids. The CDR3 sequence: CASSRQGPDYGYTF. The CDR3 DNA reads TGTGCCAGCAGCCGACAGGGGCCGGACTATGGCTACACCTTC.

The chain couples TRBV5-1 to TRBJ2-1; tentatively, D is TRBD1 (7 bases). The CDR3 contains 15 residues. CDR1 and CDR2 from the germline V gene are SGHRS and YFSETQ. The V gene lost 0 bases and the J gene lost 9 bases, with 16 bases spanning the gap. CDR3 residues: CASSLEAGGYPEQFF. CDR3 coding DNA: TGCGCCAGCAGCTTGGAGGCAGGGGGGTATCCTGAGCAGTTCTTC.

The chain is built from TRBV7-6 and TRBJ2-7; 7 bases match TRBD2. There are 16 residues in the CDR3. Losses at the gene ends were 5 bases for V and 0 bases for J; bases not matched to a gene: 10. In germline, CDR1 is SGHVS, CDR2 FNYEAQ. CDR3 DNA: TGTGCCAGCAGCCCCTGGCTAGCGGACCGCTCCTACGAGCAGTACTTC. This gives the protein CASSPWLADRSYEQYF.

V is TRBV6-5 and J is TRBJ2-2; D is unclear. V shed 6 bases and J shed 4 bases, with 9 bases lying between them. Germline V gene data show CDR1 as MNHEY and CDR2 as SVGAGI. The CDR3 is 13 amino acids. The CDR3 reads CASSSGRTGELFF. The CDR3 DNA reads as TGTGCCAGCAGCTCAGGACGCACCGGGGAGCTGTTTTTT.

This sequence joins TRBV5-1 and TRBJ1-2; 12 nucleotides agree with TRBD1. J lost 6 bases, V lost 0 bases, and 0 bases had no gene match. Germline V gene lookup returns CDR1 SGHRS and CDR2 YFSETQ. This CDR3 region has 14 residues. In DNA, the CDR3 is TGCGCCAGCAGCTTGGGGGACAGGGGGCATGGCTACACCTTC. The encoded protein is CASSLGDRGHGYTF.

The chain links TRBV6-2 or TRBV6-3 to TRBJ1-1, with D hard to call. CDR3 length: 14 amino acids. Germline loops: CDR1 MNHEY, CDR2 SVGEGT. Trimming took 0 bases from V and 0 from J, leaving 5 bases between them. The CDR3 region is CASSYSAMNTEAFF. CDR3 in DNA: TGTGCCAGCAGTTACTCGGCTATGAACACTGAAGCTTTCTTT.

This chain connects TRBV14 to TRBJ2-3; 9 nucleotides line up with TRBD1. The germline V gene has CDR1 SGHDN and CDR2 FVKESK. CDR3 length equals 16 residues. Trimming at V came to 5 bases and at J to 3 bases, leaving 9 bases not matched to a gene. CDR3 nucleotides: TGTGCCAGCAGCACGAGGACAGGGGAATGGACAGATACGCAGTATTTT. As protein: CASSTRTGEWTDTQYF.